This T cell receptor (beta chain) was profiled in a study of T cell responses to AZD1222 COVID-19 vaccine. In the study overall: Second doses that came at about 4 or about 12 weeks were put together.

Trimming took 3 bases from V and 8 from J, leaving 19 bases between them. There are 15 residues in the CDR3. Per germline, CDR1 SGHDN and CDR2 FVKESK. Overall study findings and caveats: Receipt of two AZD1222 doses was followed by a rise in Spike-specific TCR breadth and depth. The sample set comprised mostly white British donors with more females, and clonal diversity was possibly underestimated. The number of AZD1222 recipients seropositive at baseline was only 5 to 7.

With regard to this clone: The target antigen is unknown.

Assay used: immunoSEQ multiplex PCR; TCRdb lists only in-frame clones, some missing. The sample comprises over 90,000 clones, roughly 84% of which are singletons, and over 15% rests with the top ten. The chain carries TRBV14 and TRBJ1-2; a possible D gene is TRBD1 (6 bases). The receptor was isolated from an adult in good health. The material was peripheral blood, obtained on day 0 of AZD1222 vaccination. Here the CDR3 DNA reads TGTGCCAGCAGCCAGGCCATGACAGGATTATTGGGCTACACCTTC. This gives the protein CASSQAMTGLLGYTF.